This T cell receptor (beta chain) was recovered during a study of T cell responses to AZD1222 COVID-19 vaccine. Overall study context: Second-dose intervals of approximately 4 or approximately 12 weeks were pooled.

The table came from immunoSEQ multiplex PCR; TCRdb's copy has only in-frame clones and leaves some out. This repertoire shows roughly 160,000 clones, roughly 90% found once; its top ten account for 1.5% to 2%. Concerning this clone itself: Its antigen remains unidentified.

Study outcomes and limitations: The donors showed a predominance of white British ancestry and of females, with possible underestimation of clonal diversity. Regions 160-218 and 743-854 held dominance among vaccine-associated CD4 TCRs, which spanned spike.

Between the trimmed V and J ends, which lost 4 bases and 7 bases, there was a span of 9 bases. The CDR3 totals 12 residues. The V gene's germline CDR1 is KGHDR and CDR2 SFDVKD. The input for sequencing was peripheral blood, taken on day 0 of AZD1222 vaccination. The chain is built from TRBV24-1 and TRBJ2-5; no firm D call. This TCR came from an adult in good health. This CDR3 reads CATSEDGGTQYF. The CDR3 coding sequence is TGTGCCACCAGTGAGGACGGCGGGACCCAGTACTTC.